This TCR beta chain was recorded in a study of monozygotic twins with inflammatory bowel disease. Comment on this clonotype: Its antigen is as yet unknown.

The blood volume drawn from each donor was 2 to 3 ml. The study, taken as a whole, reports: The sharing of clonotypes with others was lower in IBD patients than in healthy twins, especially with disease activity. Backing was not found for a single strong signal or clonotype associated with IBD.

CDR3 length: 17 amino acids. Germline lookup yields CDR1 LGHNT and CDR2 FRNRAP. Each UMI, carrying a 6-nucleotide sample barcode, came from template switching. Reanalyzing the 5' RACE reads, TCRdb keeps one entry per CDR3 protein, without DNA. Recorded for this sample: about 330,000 distinct CDR3 sequences. The specimen was blood. J is TRBJ2-1 and V is TRBV12-5; checking the TCRdb D call of TRBD1 is not possible without DNA. This clonotype was sampled from a human donor with ulcerative colitis or Crohn's disease, or a healthy co-twin of an affected twin (not recorded which). The CDR3 loop is CASGSGGPSTPYNEQFF.